This T cell receptor (beta chain) was captured in a study of PD-1 blockade in classical Hodgkin lymphoma. Study outcomes and limitations: What caused the repertoire differences, perhaps disease activity or prior therapy, remains undefined.

As for time point: newly diagnosed, previously untreated cHL patient sample. Investigators turned to newly diagnosed, untreated classical Hodgkin lymphoma PBMCs for comparison. Data came from immunoSEQ multiplex PCR; TCRdb stores just in-frame clones and leaves some out. Here the sample spans tens of thousands of clones, approximately 94% being singletons. For this clone: The antigen remains unidentified.

Germline lookup yields CDR1 SGHNT and CDR2 YYREEE (reference sequence). The CDR3 is 14 amino acids. With 2 bases removed from V and 3 bases from J, the gap between germline ends came to 11 bases. V usage is TRBV5-4 and J usage is TRBJ1-2; D is ambiguous. Sequenced sample: peripheral blood mononuclear cells (PBMCs). The receptor was isolated from a human donor with classical Hodgkin lymphoma. The CDR3 sequence: CASSFLYSYYGYTF. CDR3 DNA: TGTGCCAGCAGCTTTTTGTACAGCTACTATGGCTACACCTTC.